This T cell receptor beta chain emerged from a study of shared clonotypes between healthy human individuals. Germline values: CDR1 MNHEY, CDR2 SMNVEV (reference sequence). This CDR3 has 14 amino acids. The ends were cut back, 2 bases at V and 6 bases at J, with 14 bases in the middle. Clones were sequenced by immunoSEQ multiplex PCR, and TCRdb holds only the in-frame ones, with some missing. The table has a few hundred thousand clones, 95% seen once. Naivety among CD8 cells was defined by CD45RO negativity and positive CCR7 selection, thereby excluding terminally differentiated effector memory CD45RA+ cells.

Material: naive CD8+ T cells sorted from blood. This chain joins TRBV27 and TRBJ2-7; no reliable D call. The source is a woman under 40 in good health. The DNA for the CDR3 is TGTGCCAGCAGTTTAACACCCCAGGCTGTCGAGCAGTACTTC. As protein: CASSLTPQAVEQYF.